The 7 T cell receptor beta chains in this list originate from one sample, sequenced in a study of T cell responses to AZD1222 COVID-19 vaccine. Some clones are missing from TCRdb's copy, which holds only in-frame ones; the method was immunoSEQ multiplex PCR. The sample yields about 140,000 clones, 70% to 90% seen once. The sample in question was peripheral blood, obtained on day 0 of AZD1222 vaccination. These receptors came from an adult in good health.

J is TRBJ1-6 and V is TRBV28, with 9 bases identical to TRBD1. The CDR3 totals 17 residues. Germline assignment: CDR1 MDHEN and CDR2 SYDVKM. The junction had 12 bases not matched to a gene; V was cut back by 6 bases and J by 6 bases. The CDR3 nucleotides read TGTGCCAGCAGAACCGGGACAGGGCCAAATTTTAATTCACCCCTCCACTTT. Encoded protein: CASRTGTGPNFNSPLHF.

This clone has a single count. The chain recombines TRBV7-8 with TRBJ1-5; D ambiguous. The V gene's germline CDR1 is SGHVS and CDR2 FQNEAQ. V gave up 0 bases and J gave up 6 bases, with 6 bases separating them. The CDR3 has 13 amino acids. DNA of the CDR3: TGTGCCAGCAGCTTAGCGGTGGGTCAGCCCCAGCATTTT. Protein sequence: CASSLAVGQPQHF.

Here the CDR3 DNA reads TGCGCCAGCAGCCAAGGTATGTTAGGGACAGGGGGCTTTATGAACACTGAAGCTTTCTTT. Its translation: CASSQGMLGTGGFMNTEAFF. The chain recombines TRBV4-1 with TRBJ1-1; TRBD1 agrees at 12 bases. Losses at the gene ends were 1 base for V and 0 bases for J; bases not matched to a gene: 12. There are 20 residues in the CDR3. The germline CDR1 and CDR2 sequences are MGHRA and YSYEKL.

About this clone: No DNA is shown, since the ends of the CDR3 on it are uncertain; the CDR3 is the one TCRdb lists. The CDR3 is CASSVGKGTLGF. The rearrangement uses TRBV9 and TRBJ1-1. The CDR3 length is 12 residues, termini included. CDR1 is SGDLS and CDR2 is YYNGEE in the germline V gene.

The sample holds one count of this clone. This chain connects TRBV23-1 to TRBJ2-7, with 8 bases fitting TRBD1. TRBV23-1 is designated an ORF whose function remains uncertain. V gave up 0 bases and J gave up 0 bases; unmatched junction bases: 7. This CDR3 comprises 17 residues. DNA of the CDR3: TGCGCCAGCAGTCAATCAGATGGAGGACAGGGCTCCTACGAGCAGTACTTC. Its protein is CASSQSDGGQGSYEQYF.

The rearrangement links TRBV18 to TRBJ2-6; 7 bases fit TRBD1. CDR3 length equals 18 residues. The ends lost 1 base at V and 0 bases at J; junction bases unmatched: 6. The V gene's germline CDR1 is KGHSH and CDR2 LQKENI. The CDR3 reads CASSPQWGQTSGANVLTF. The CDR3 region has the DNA TGTGCCAGCTCACCACAATGGGGACAGACCTCTGGGGCCAACGTCCTGACTTTC.

The CDR3 spells CASSSGVGAYEQYF. In DNA, the CDR3 is TGTGCCAGCAGCTCCGGGGTGGGAGCCTACGAGCAGTACTTC. The J gene is TRBJ2-7, the V gene TRBV9, with D possibly matching TRBD2 (5 bases). The CDR3 spans 14 residues. Germline CDR1 and CDR2: SGDLS and YYNGEE. Trimming stripped 4 bases from V and 2 bases from J, with 13 bases between.